A single sample is the source of the 29 T cell receptor beta chains below, sequenced in a study of spatial heterogeneity in lung cancer. Time point here: sample taken at primary tumor resection. Researchers sequenced whole RNA taken from tumor, nontumor lung or frozen PBMC without sorting. MiXCR, applied by TCRdb to the 5' RACE reads, yields one record per CDR3 protein. The table includes fewer than 2,000 distinct CDR3 sequences, about 23% detected once. Sequencing was performed on PBMCs, taken at surgery. These TCRs come from a male donor with early-stage non-small cell lung cancer.

The chain carries TRBV27 and TRBJ2-2; 8 bases align to TRBD2. J gave up 4 bases and V 7 bases, and 5 bases lay outside the gene matches. Germline CDR1 is MNHEY and CDR2 is SMNVEV (reference sequence). The CDR3 is 14 residues long. The CDR3 loop reads CASKGTRPTGELFF. CDR3 DNA sequence: TGTGCCAGCAAAGGGACTAGGCCCACCGGGGAGCTGTTTTTT.

This clonotype is labeled medium-sized. This sequence joins TRBV2 and TRBJ2-7; possibly TRBD1 for D (5 bases). V lost 7 bases and J lost 8, with 12 bases in between. This CDR3 spans 11 amino acids. The germline V gene encodes CDR1 SNHLY and CDR2 FYNNEI. CDR3 sequence reads: CASTEDRKQYV. CDR3 nucleotide sequence: TGTGCCAGCACCGAAGACAGAAAGCAGTACGTC.

By proportion, this clonotype is medium-sized. The chain employs TRBV2 and TRBJ2-1; tentatively, D is TRBD2 (5 bases). This CDR3 has 15 residues. CDR1 is SNHLY, CDR2 FYNNEI, per germline. Trimming removed 7 bases from V and 2 bases from J, with 15 bases in between. The CDR3 coding sequence is TGTGCCAGCACCGTGGGTCTAGCACCCTACAATGAGCAGTTCTTC. Its protein product is CASTVGLAPYNEQFF.

This chain's CDR3 is CASSQDLGGSTGANVLTF. Here the CDR3 DNA reads TGTGCCAGCAGCCAAGATTTAGGGGGTTCTACTGGGGCCAACGTCCTGACTTTC. This rearrangement joins TRBV4-2 to TRBJ2-6; D might be TRBD1 (6 bases). This CDR3 is 18 amino acids long. V was trimmed by 0 bases and J by 2 bases, leaving 14 bases between them. In germline, CDR1 is LGHNA, CDR2 YNFKEQ.

This clonotype is termed medium-sized. CDR3 nucleotides: TGTGCCAGCAGCCAAGTCACTAGCGGGGAGGATAACGAGCAGTACTTC. Its translation is CASSQVTSGEDNEQYF. The V call is TRBV14, the J call TRBJ2-7, with 10 positions matching TRBD2. Trimming at V came to 1 base and at J to 5 bases, leaving 8 bases not matched to a gene. There are 16 residues in the CDR3. Germline V gene lookup returns CDR1 SGHDN and CDR2 FVKESK.

This sequence joins TRBV6-5 and TRBJ2-7, with TRBD2 matching over 9 bases. The junction had 8 bases not matched to a gene; V was cut back by 2 bases and J by 6 bases. Germline CDR1 is MNHEY and CDR2 is SVGAGI. This CDR3 has 15 residues. In DNA form, the CDR3 reads TGTGCCAGCAGTTACGGCGGGGGGGCCGGCGGCGAGCAGTACTTC. Translated: CASSYGGGAGGEQYF.

This clonotype ranks as medium-sized. Here the CDR3 DNA reads TGTGCCAGCAGCTTAGAAATAGCGGGGGGCTCACCCCCCGGCTCCTACAATGAGCAGTTCTTC. Translated: CASSLEIAGGSPPGSYNEQFF. The chain combines TRBV7-8 with TRBJ2-1, with 10 positions matching TRBD2. The ends lost 1 base at V and 0 bases at J; junction bases unmatched: 15. Per the germline V gene, CDR1 is SGHVS and CDR2 is FQNEAQ. There are 21 residues in the CDR3. The full variable domain, completed using reference TRBV7-8 and TRBJ2-1, is GAGVSQSPRYKVAKRGQDVALRCDPISGHVSLFWYQQALGQGPEFLTYFQNEAQLDKSGLPSDRFFAERPEGSVSTLKIQRTQQEDSAVYLCASSLEIAGGSPPGSYNEQFFGPGTRLTVL.

V gene TRBV10-3 combines with J gene TRBJ2-3, with D maybe TRBD1 (5 bases). Trimming stripped 5 bases from V and 6 bases from J, with 9 bases between. Germline V gene data show CDR1 as ENHRY and CDR2 as SYGVKD. This CDR3 is built from 12 residues. CDR3 nucleotide sequence: TGTGCCATCAGTAGCCAGGGCGATACGCAGTATTTT. It codes for CAISSQGDTQYF.

By sample fraction, this clonotype is medium-sized. The gene calls are TRBV2 and TRBJ2-7; 8 bases are shared with TRBD1. With 5 bases clipped from V and 2 bases from J, the junction kept 14 bases outside the gene matches. CDR3 length: 17 amino acids. Germline values: CDR1 SNHLY, CDR2 FYNNEI. The CDR3 loop reads CASSPISRTGRTYEQYV. In DNA form, the CDR3 reads TGTGCCAGCAGTCCAATCTCTCGGACAGGGCGGACCTACGAGCAGTACGTC.

This clonotype is medium-sized within its sample. The chain uses TRBV7-3 and TRBJ2-3; 9 bases match TRBD1. There are 13 residues in the CDR3. The V and J ends lost 5 bases and 4 bases, in that order; junction bases with no gene match: 1. Germline V gene lookup returns CDR1 SGHTA and CDR2 FQGTGA. CDR3 bases: TGTGCCAGCAGCCGGACAGGGGCAGATACGCAGTATTTT. Translation: CASSRTGADTQYF.

The sample holds many counts of this clonotype. The chain recombines TRBV24-1 with TRBJ2-6; tentatively, D is TRBD1 or TRBD2 (5 bases each). V gave up 5 bases and J gave up 2 bases, with 18 bases separating them. Germline loops: CDR1 KGHDR, CDR2 SFDVKD. There are 18 residues in the CDR3. The CDR3 protein is CATSAGGGYEAGANVLTF. The DNA for the CDR3 is TGTGCCACCAGTGCGGGTGGGGGTTATGAGGCTGGGGCCAACGTCCTGACTTTC.

V gene TRBV6-5 combines with J gene TRBJ2-3; TRBD2 matches at 8 bases. There are 14 residues in the CDR3. CDR1 and CDR2 (germline): MNHEY, SVGAGI. Trimming took 5 bases from V and 3 from J; bases not matched to a gene: 4. The CDR3 is CASSPGLATDTQYF. DNA of the CDR3: TGTGCCAGCAGTCCCGGACTAGCTACAGATACGCAGTATTTT.

The chain recombines TRBV20-1 with TRBJ1-6, with D possibly TRBD1 on 5 matching bases. CDR1 DFQATT and CDR2 SNEGSKA come from the germline V gene (reference sequence). Trimming cost V 0 bases and J 9 bases, with 15 bases left between them. This CDR3 comprises 15 residues. Written as DNA, the CDR3 is TGCAGTGCTAGAGATCGGTCGGGGGAGGTTTCACCCCTCCACTTT. Translation: CSARDRSGEVSPLHF.

This clonotype has ten or more counts. The J gene is TRBJ2-1, the V gene TRBV20-1; perhaps TRBD2 as D (6 bases). Germline assignment: CDR1 DFQATT and CDR2 SNEGSKA (reference sequence). The germline V and J ends were trimmed by 2 bases and 4 bases, with 18 bases remaining between them. This CDR3 has 16 amino acids. For the CDR3, the DNA is TGCAGTGCTAGAAATATCCCGGGAGCCGGATACAATGAGCAGTTCTTC. This sequence encodes CSARNIPGAGYNEQFF.

This clonotype is judged medium-sized. This rearrangement joins TRBV3-1 to TRBJ2-7, with 7 nucleotides matching TRBD2. V lost 6 bases and J lost 0; bases outside the gene matches: 5. The germline CDR1 and CDR2 sequences are LGHDT and YNNKEL (reference sequence). This CDR3 is 14 amino acids long. CDR3 nucleotides: TGTGCCAGCAGGGGGGGGACCGTCTCCTACGAGCAGTACTTC. It encodes CASRGGTVSYEQYF.

This clonotype came up a few times. The chain combines TRBV4-2 with TRBJ2-7, with TRBD2 matching over 10 bases. The CDR3 extends over 16 amino acids. After removal of 0 bases from V and 6 bases from J, the junction contained 8 bases not matched to a gene. The germline gives CDR1 LGHNA, CDR2 YNFKEQ. CDR3 sequence: CASSQDLASGSSEQYF. The CDR3, as DNA: TGTGCCAGCAGCCAAGATCTTGCTAGCGGGAGCTCCGAGCAGTACTTC.

The chain carries TRBV11-2 and TRBJ1-1, with unresolved D. Germline assignment: CDR1 SGHAT and CDR2 FQNNGV. The CDR3 contains 13 residues. Trimming took off 4 bases at V and 3 bases at J, with 9 bases between the two ends. CDR3 loop: CASSSRLHTEAFF. The CDR3 DNA reads TGTGCCAGCAGCTCCCGCTTGCACACTGAAGCTTTCTTT.

Within the sample, this clonotype is medium-sized. The V call is TRBV11-2, the J call TRBJ2-3; 12 bases map to TRBD2. In germline, CDR1 is SGHAT, CDR2 FQNNGV. The CDR3 consists of 16 residues. V lost 4 bases, J lost 2 bases, and 4 bases stayed unmatched. The CDR3 is CASSSGTSGLTDTQYF. DNA of the CDR3: TGTGCCAGCAGCTCCGGGACTAGCGGGCTCACAGATACGCAGTATTTT. Full variable domain (rest looked up from reference TRBV11-2 and TRBJ2-3): EAGVAQSPRYKIIEKRQSVAFWCNPISGHATLYWYQQILGQGPKLLIQFQNNGVVDDSQLPKDRFSAERLKGVDSTLKIQPAKLEDSAVYLCASSSGTSGLTDTQYFGPGTRLTVL.

By share, this clonotype ranks as medium-sized (0.01 to 0.1%). This chain joins TRBV20-1 and TRBJ2-1; D is unresolved. The ends were cut back, 3 bases at V and 0 bases at J, with 18 bases in the middle. This CDR3 is 17 amino acids long. Germline CDR1 reads DFQATT; CDR2 reads SNEGSKA (reference sequence). The CDR3: CSASDMGRASSYNEQFF. In DNA, the CDR3 is TGCAGTGCTAGTGACATGGGCCGGGCGAGCTCCTACAATGAGCAGTTCTTC.

The V and J genes are TRBV18 and TRBJ2-3; TRBD2 is a possible D gene (6 bases). The germline V and J ends were trimmed by 3 bases and 0 bases, with 7 bases remaining between them. Germline values: CDR1 KGHSH, CDR2 LQKENI. The CDR3 covers 14 residues. CDR3 nucleotides: TGTGCCAGCTCACCGGGGAGGAGCACAGATACGCAGTATTTT. Translation gives CASSPGRSTDTQYF.

In this sample, this clonotype turned up many times. J is TRBJ2-1 and V is TRBV10-2, with 10 bases identical to TRBD2. The V and J ends lost 6 bases and 5 bases, in that order; junction bases with no gene match: 25. The CDR3 loop spans 21 amino acids. Germline CDR1 is WSHSY and CDR2 is SAAADI. Here the CDR3 reads CASRAQPLLAGQHVGDNEQFF. The CDR3 DNA follows: TGCGCCAGCAGGGCGCAACCCTTACTAGCGGGACAACATGTGGGGGACAATGAGCAGTTCTTC.

By sample fraction, this clonotype is medium-sized. The chain recombines TRBV12-3 or TRBV12-4 with TRBJ1-5; no definite D call. The CDR3 covers 12 residues. Deletions cut 6 bases from V and 6 bases from J, with 9 bases between. The CDR3 DNA reads TGTGCCAGCAGCCTCGGTCCTCAGCCCCAGCATTTT. Its protein is CASSLGPQPQHF.

This clonotype was picked up one time. The gene calls are TRBV12-3 or TRBV12-4 and TRBJ2-3; unclear D gene. The V gene lost 3 bases and the J gene lost 0 bases, with 1 base spanning the gap. This CDR3 comprises 12 residues. The CDR3 DNA sequence: TGTGCCAGCAGTTTCAGCACAGATACGCAGTATTTT. It specifies CASSFSTDTQYF.

This clonotype was recorded at least ten times. The chain is built from TRBV28 and TRBJ2-7; 8 bases align to TRBD1. Looked up from germline, CDR1 is MDHEN and CDR2 is SYDVKM. Germline trimming cut 2 bases from V and 0 bases from J; bases unmatched to any gene: 15. This CDR3 has 19 amino acids. The CDR3 region has the DNA TGTGCCAGCAGTTTAACCCTTGCCAGGGGGCCCCGCAGCTCCTACGAGCAGTACTTC. Encoded protein: CASSLTLARGPRSSYEQYF.

This clonotype was seen only a few times. The chain carries TRBV4-1 and TRBJ2-3; either TRBD1 or TRBD2 may fit D (5 bases each). The CDR3 length is 15 residues. Trimming removed 4 bases at V and 1 base at J, with 12 bases between. Germline values: CDR1 MGHRA, CDR2 YSYEKL. The CDR3 sequence is CASSLRGPGTDTQYF. Here the CDR3 DNA reads TGCGCCAGCAGCCTCCGGGGACCGGGCACAGATACGCAGTATTTT.

This clonotype qualifies as hyperexpanded. The chain employs TRBV7-9 and TRBJ1-5, with D perhaps matching TRBD1 (5 bases). Germline loops: CDR1 SEHNR, CDR2 FQNEAQ (reference sequence). The CDR3 covers 15 residues. The V and J ends lost 4 bases and 2 bases respectively, with 12 bases between them. Written as DNA, the CDR3 is TGTGCCAGCAGCTCCGTGGGGCCAGGCAATCAGCCCCAGCATTTT. Translation gives CASSSVGPGNQPQHF.

This clonotype has only a few counts. The chain recombines TRBV28 with TRBJ2-7, with D perhaps TRBD2 (6 bases). V lost 4 bases to trimming and J lost 2 bases, with 15 bases between them. This CDR3 is built from 15 residues. Germline CDR1 is MDHEN and CDR2 is SYDVKM. The CDR3 region has the DNA TGTGCCAGCAGTTCCCCCGGGACTGGGACCTACGAGCAGTACTTC. It encodes CASSSPGTGTYEQYF.

This clonotype is medium-sized by share. The V and J genes are TRBV27 and TRBJ2-3; 13 nucleotides match TRBD2. Germline trimming cut 4 bases from V and 3 bases from J; bases unmatched to any gene: 10. The CDR3 is made up of 18 amino acids. From germline, CDR1 is MNHEY and CDR2 SMNVEV (reference sequence). As DNA, the CDR3 is TGTGCCAGCAGTTCAGGGACTAGCGGGGCCCTGCTAACAGATACGCAGTATTTT. Amino acids: CASSSGTSGALLTDTQYF.

This clonotype was seen ten or more times. V and J are TRBV20-1 and TRBJ1-2; 10 nucleotides line up with TRBD1. Per germline, CDR1 DFQATT and CDR2 SNEGSKA (reference sequence). With V trimmed by 3 bases and J by 8 bases, 6 bases remained unmatched. CDR3 length: 13 amino acids. The CDR3 DNA sequence: TGCAGTGCTAGGATCGGGACAGGGGAGGGCTACACCTTC. Protein: CSARIGTGEGYTF.